The 5 T cell receptor beta chains below all came from one sample that was sequenced in a study of blood T cell repertoires in COVID-19. TCRdb keeps only in-frame clones here, not all; method: immunoSEQ multiplex PCR. The sample includes approximately 220,000 clones, around 82% of them seen just once. Sequenced: PBMCs or T cells enriched from blood (not recorded which). The receptors here all came from a woman aged 45-60 years who had been exposed to COVID-19.

The J gene is TRBJ2-1, the V gene TRBV3-1 (or the pseudogene TRBV3-2); possibly TRBD2 for D (6 bases). Per the germline V gene, CDR1 is LGHDT and CDR2 is YNNKEL (reference sequence). Trimming pared 4 bases from V and 8 bases from J, leaving 12 bases between. This CDR3 has 13 residues. Written as DNA, the CDR3 is TGTGCCAGCAGCCTATCCGCGGGGTATGAGCAGTTCTTC. This gives the protein CASSLSAGYEQFF.

This clone was picked up one time. The J gene is TRBJ2-5, the V gene TRBV9, with a possible D match to TRBD2 (6 bases). Per germline, CDR1 SGDLS and CDR2 YYNGEE. The CDR3 is 13 amino acids. V was shortened by 5 bases and J by 3 bases, with 11 bases between the two germline ends. In nucleotides, the CDR3 is TGTGCCAGCAGAGCTTCGGGGGAAGAGACCCAGTACTTC. This encodes CASRASGEETQYF. Using reference TRBV9 and TRBJ2-5 for the parts outside the CDR3, the full variable domain is DSGVTQTPKHLITATGQRVTLRCSPRSGDLSVYWYQQSLDQGLQFLIQYYNGEERAKGNILERFSAQQFPDLHSELNLSSLELGDSALYFCASRASGEETQYFGPGTRLLVL.

This rearrangement joins TRBV18 to TRBJ1-2; perhaps TRBD1 as D (6 bases). Germline loops: CDR1 KGHSH, CDR2 LQKENI. The CDR3 contains 17 residues. V gave up 6 bases and J gave up 2 bases, with 22 bases separating them. The CDR3 loop is CASSQFPTGSTNYGYTF. The CDR3 bases are TGTGCCAGCTCCCAATTCCCAACAGGGTCGACCAACTATGGCTACACCTTC.

The chain combines TRBV29-1 with TRBJ2-1, with D tentatively TRBD2 (6 bases). Looked up from germline, CDR1 is SQVTM and CDR2 is ANQGSEA. This CDR3 contains 15 residues. Trimming stripped 3 bases from V and 9 bases from J, with 21 bases between. CDR3 DNA: TGCAGCGTTGATGGGGCGCGGGGCCTTCGTTTTGAGCAGTTCTTC. Encoded protein: CSVDGARGLRFEQFF.

The DNA of the CDR3 is TGTGCCAGCAGTCCCCACAGGGAAAGGGGTGGCTACACCTTC. This translates into CASSPHRERGGYTF. The chain carries TRBV27 and TRBJ1-2; TRBD1 might be the D (6 bases). Trimming took off 5 bases at V and 7 bases at J, with 17 bases between the two ends. This CDR3 has 14 amino acids. From germline, CDR1 is MNHEY and CDR2 SMNVEV (reference sequence).